This is a list of T cell receptor beta chains from one sample in a study of post-analysis software for immune sequencing data. TCRdb reprocessed the PCR reads with MiXCR, giving one entry per CDR3 protein. Seen here are about 460,000 distinct CDR3 sequences, around 40% observed once, and the top ten hold about 12%. Sequenced input: blood. Receptor source: a girl aged 10 to 17 with multiple sclerosis. Each CDR3 is given with its conserved first and last residue. A D gene is named only where the DNA matches it firmly. Not all rows give a size; the values are once, few, many and, for expanded clones, a class.

TRBV20-1	few	TRBJ1-2	.	CSYGSPNYGYTF	TGCAGTTATGGCAGCCCTAACTATGGCTACACCTTC
TRBV6-5	few	TRBJ1-1	.	CAIQGSLGTEAFF	TGTGCCATTCAGGGGTCTCTGGGCACTGAAGCTTTCTTT
TRBV6-5	few	TRBJ2-7	TRBD2	CASRVVEAGTYEQYF	TGTGCCAGCAGGGTCGTGGAAGCGGGGACCTACGAGCAGTACTTC
TRBV4-1	.	TRBJ1-5	.	CASSQDGGMGNQPQHF	TGCGCCAGCAGCCAAGACGGGGGAATGGGCAATCAGCCCCAGCATTTT
TRBV6-5	.	TRBJ2-7	.	CASSYSGTFYEQYF	TGTGCCAGCAGTTACTCCGGGACTTTCTACGAGCAGTACTTC
TRBV7-3	few	TRBJ2-5	.	CASSLMAGASGETQYF	TGTGCCAGCAGCTTAATGGCGGGGGCATCCGGAGAGACCCAGTACTTC
TRBV30	.	TRBJ1-1	.	CAWSSGLTNTEAFF	TGTGCCTGGAGTAGTGGGTTGACGAACACTGAAGCTTTCTTT
TRBV27	once	TRBJ2-1	TRBD1	CASSSRRDRGINEQFF	TGTGCCAGCAGTTCCCGCCGGGACAGGGGGATCAATGAGCAGTTCTTC
TRBV25-1	few	TRBJ2-1	TRBD2	CASSENRLAGGSYNEQFF	TGTGCCAGCAGTGAAAACAGACTAGCGGGAGGCTCCTACAATGAGCAGTTCTTC
TRBV7-8	few	TRBJ2-5	TRBD1	CASSLGSTGVETQYF	TGTGCCAGCAGCTTAGGGTCGACAGGGGTAGAGACCCAGTACTTC
TRBV9	.	TRBJ2-1	.	CASSAGTVNYNEQFF	TGTGCCAGCAGCGCCGGGACGGTGAACTACAATGAGCAGTTCTTC
TRBV20-1	.	TRBJ2-1	TRBD2	CSAPTSGRSNNEQFF	TGCAGTGCCCCGACTAGCGGGAGGTCGAACAATGAGCAGTTCTTC
TRBV11-1	.	TRBJ2-3	.	CASSSNRYPGADTQYF	TGTGCCAGCAGCTCCAACAGATACCCGGGCGCAGATACGCAGTATTTT
TRBV20-1	.	TRBJ2-7	.	CSANSMEGSYEQYF	TGCAGTGCTAACTCTATGGAGGGTTCCTACGAGCAGTACTTC
TRBV7-2	few	TRBJ2-6	TRBD1	CASSRGQPISGANVLTF	TGTGCCAGCAGCCGGGGACAGCCGATATCTGGGGCCAACGTCCTGACTTTC
TRBV5-1	.	TRBJ2-3	.	CASSLGPGDLYHSTDTQYF	TGCGCCAGCAGCTTGGGCCCCGGGGACCTTTATCATAGCACAGATACGCAGTATTTT
TRBV6-2/TRBV6-3	few	TRBJ2-1	.	CASSYYSPRDGYNEQFF	TGTGCCAGCAGTTACTATTCTCCCAGGGACGGATACAATGAGCAGTTCTTC
TRBV10-3	few	TRBJ2-4	TRBD1	CVISETGGENIQYF	TGTGTCATCAGTGAGACAGGGGGGGAAAACATTCAGTACTTC
TRBV25-1	.	TRBJ2-7	.	CASSEFGNSYEQYF	TGTGCCAGCAGTGAATTTGGCAACTCCTACGAGCAGTACTTC
TRBV7-9	.	TRBJ2-7	.	CASSPREFSNEQYF	TGTGCCAGCAGCCCCCGGGAGTTTAGCAACGAGCAGTACTTC
TRBV7-2	.	TRBJ2-3	.	CASSRMTASSTDTQYF	TGTGCCAGCAGTCGGATGACTGCTTCTAGCACAGATACGCAGTATTTT
TRBV6-1	.	TRBJ2-7	.	CASKQQTYEQYF	TGTGCCAGCAAACAGCAGACCTACGAGCAGTACTTC
TRBV20-1	.	TRBJ2-1	.	CSQTSDYNEQFF	TGCAGTCAGACTTCAGACTACAATGAGCAGTTCTTC
TRBV20-1	.	TRBJ1-4	.	CSQKGGDEKLFF	TGCAGCCAGAAGGGGGGAGACGAAAAACTGTTTTTT
TRBV9	.	TRBJ2-5	.	CVSSVFPDQETQYF	TGTGTCAGCAGCGTATTCCCAGACCAAGAGACCCAGTACTTC
TRBV15	.	TRBJ2-1	TRBD2	CATSSGLAGVDEQFF	TGTGCCACCAGCAGCGGACTAGCGGGAGTCGATGAGCAGTTCTTC